The 28 T cell receptor beta chains below were found in one sample sequenced in a study of blood T cells in healthy people across ages. Together with a sample-barcoded 5' primer, a J-beta primer mix was included in a second PCR lasting 7 to 11 cycles. TCRdb independently ran MiXCR on the 5' RACE reads; one entry per CDR3 protein. The sample lists about 730,000 distinct CDR3 sequences; around 46% were seen once. Sequenced: blood. All receptors derive from a woman aged 55 to 70 in good health.

This clonotype has a count of ten or more. This chain uses TRBV5-1 with TRBJ2-1; 8 nucleotides match TRBD2. Unmatched junction bases numbered 9, after V lost 1 base and J lost 6 bases. The CDR3 consists of 16 residues. Germline V gene data show CDR1 as SGHRS and CDR2 as YFSETQ. The CDR3 bases are TGCGCCAGCAGCTTGTCTCTAACGGGAGGGGGCAATGAGCAGTTCTTC. Its protein is CASSLSLTGGGNEQFF.

There are a few counts of this clonotype. The chain joins TRBV3-1 to TRBJ1-6, with D uncertain. This CDR3 contains 16 residues. Trimming removed 6 bases at V and 3 bases at J, with 15 bases between. The germline gives CDR1 LGHDT, CDR2 YNNKEL (reference sequence). CDR3 region: CASRPEGSFYNSPLHF. In nucleotides, the CDR3 is TGTGCCAGCAGGCCGGAAGGGAGTTTCTATAATTCACCCCTCCACTTT.

This clonotype was recorded a few times. CDR3 amino acids: CASTFTGTDNEKLFF. The CDR3, as DNA: TGTGCCAGCACATTCACCGGGACAGATAATGAAAAACTGTTTTTT. The chain is built from TRBV12-3 or TRBV12-4 and TRBJ1-4; 7 bases align to TRBD1. J lost 4 bases, V lost 7 bases, and 9 bases had no gene match. The CDR3 loop spans 15 amino acids.

The gene calls are TRBV3-1 and TRBJ1-1, with D unclear. The CDR3 sequence is 12 residues long. Looked up from germline, CDR1 is LGHDT and CDR2 is YNNKEL (reference sequence). Trimming shortened V by 1 base and J by 7 bases, and 7 bases separated the two germline ends. This CDR3 reads CASSQGTREAFF. The CDR3 nucleotides read TGTGCCAGCAGCCAAGGTACGCGTGAAGCTTTCTTT. Full variable domain (outside the CDR3, taken from reference TRBV3-1 and TRBJ1-1): DTAVSQTPKYLVTQMGNDKSIKCEQNLGHDTMYWYKQDSKKFLKIMFSYNNKELIINETVPNRFSPKSPDKAHLNLHINSLELGDSAVYFCASSQGTREAFFGQGTRLTVV.

This rearrangement joins TRBV20-1 to TRBJ2-1; no clear D. The CDR3 runs to 15 residues. Germline-derived CDR1 and CDR2 are DFQATT and SNEGSKA (reference sequence). V was cut by 4 bases and J by 7 bases, with 20 bases left in between. Here the CDR3 reads CSATGLEALDNEQFF. CDR3 DNA: TGCAGTGCTACCGGGCTTGAGGCCCTGGATAATGAGCAGTTCTTC.

This clonotype has only a few counts. V and J are TRBV6-5 and TRBJ1-1; possibly TRBD1 for D (5 bases). Trimming left V 0 bases short and J 0 bases short, with 8 bases between. The CDR3 extends over 15 amino acids. Germline V lookup: CDR1 MNHEY, CDR2 SVGAGI. CDR3 DNA sequence: TGTGCCAGCAGTTACTCGGGGGAGGTGAACACTGAAGCTTTCTTT. Translating gives CASSYSGEVNTEAFF.

This clonotype showed up many times. This rearrangement joins TRBV12-3 or TRBV12-4 to TRBJ2-7; the D gene could be TRBD1 or TRBD2 (5 bases each). V gave up 7 bases and J gave up 6 bases, with 13 bases separating them. CDR3 length equals 12 residues. CDR3 DNA: TGTGCCAGCACCACCGGGGCCGGCGAGCAGTACTTC. It is translated as CASTTGAGEQYF.

Remarks on this clonotype: A much larger clonotype is one base distant, so this may be a read error. This rearrangement joins TRBV20-1 to TRBJ2-1; no clear D gene. Germline CDR1 DFQATT, CDR2 SNEGSKA (reference sequence). CDR3 length: 16 amino acids. DNA for the CDR3: TGCAGTGCTAGAACCCTTTCCGTGGGGTCCTACAATAAGCAGTTCTTC. Its protein is CSARTLSVGSYNKQFF.

This clonotype was seen repeatedly, ten times or more. V is TRBV5-1 and J is TRBJ2-1; 7 nucleotides align to TRBD1. The V segment lost 0 bases and the J segment 6 bases; nucleotides outside the gene matches: 3. Germline V lookup: CDR1 SGHRS, CDR2 YFSETQ. CDR3 size: 14 residues. The CDR3 spells CASSLVRGLNEQFF. CDR3 DNA: TGCGCCAGCAGCTTGGTTAGGGGGCTCAATGAGCAGTTCTTC.

The rearrangement joins TRBV7-3 to TRBJ2-3; tentatively, D is TRBD1 or TRBD2 (5 bases each). Between the trimmed V and J ends, which lost 3 bases and 2 bases, there was a span of 12 bases. Germline lookup yields CDR1 SGHTA and CDR2 FQGTGA. The CDR3 spans 15 residues. CDR3 residues: CASSFFGTNTDTQYF. For the CDR3, the DNA is TGTGCCAGCAGCTTCTTCGGGACCAACACAGATACGCAGTATTTT.

The CDR3: CASKAGASNEKLFF. CDR3 in DNA: TGTGCCAGCAAGGCGGGCGCCTCTAATGAAAAACTGTTTTTT. The chain joins TRBV7-2 to TRBJ1-4; the D is unclear. Germline loops: CDR1 SGHTA, CDR2 FQGNSA. The germline V and J ends were trimmed by 7 bases and 3 bases, with 12 bases remaining between them. The CDR3 length is 14 residues.

This chain links TRBV28 with TRBJ1-5; D is undetermined. V was shortened by 2 bases and J by 7 bases, with 24 bases between the two germline ends. The CDR3 loop spans 18 amino acids. Looked up from germline, CDR1 is MDHEN and CDR2 is SYDVKM. In DNA, the CDR3 is TGTGCCAGCAGTTTAATCTTCGCGGCGGACCGTTTCGGCCAGCCCCAGCATTTT. This codes for CASSLIFAADRFGQPQHF.

The chain carries TRBV7-9 and TRBJ2-7, with 10 bases identical to TRBD2. V lost 6 bases, J lost 0 bases, and 17 bases stayed unmatched. Looked up from germline, CDR1 is SEHNR and CDR2 is FQNEAQ (reference sequence). The CDR3 covers 19 residues. The CDR3 spells CASSSSSGSGAHSSYEQYF. CDR3 bases: TGTGCCAGCAGTTCATCTAGCGGGAGCGGGGCCCATAGCTCCTACGAGCAGTACTTC. Full variable domain (remainder filled in from reference TRBV7-9 and TRBJ2-7): DTGVSQNPRHKITKRGQNVTFRCDPISEHNRLYWYRQTLGQGPEFLTYFQNEAQLEKSRLLSDRFSAERPKGSFSTLEIQRTEQGDSAMYLCASSSSSGSGAHSSYEQYFGPGTRLTVT.

The chain uses TRBV7-2 and TRBJ2-5, with D uncertain. The J call is in doubt because the DNA end fits TRBJ2-7 better. Germline V gives CDR1 SGHTA, CDR2 FQGNSA. The CDR3 is 12 residues long. CDR3 sequence: CASSLAYHEQYF. The CDR3 DNA reads as TGTGCCAGCAGCTTAGCGTACCACGAGCAGTACTTC.

In this sample, this clonotype turned up a few times. The DNA for the CDR3 is TGTGCCAGCAGCGTAGGGGGCCTAAACTATGGCTACACCTTC. Protein: CASSVGGLNYGYTF. This chain joins TRBV9 and TRBJ1-2; the D gene is possibly TRBD1 (5 bases). This CDR3 is built from 14 residues. CDR1 SGDLS and CDR2 YYNGEE come from the germline V gene. Between the trimmed V and J ends, which lost 0 bases and 2 bases, there was a span of 8 bases.

This clonotype was picked up one time. The chain is built from TRBV10-3 and TRBJ1-4, with no clear D. Germline V lookup: CDR1 ENHRY, CDR2 SYGVKD. The CDR3 sequence is 15 residues long. The V and J ends lost 0 bases and 6 bases respectively, with 11 bases between them. CDR3 amino acids: CAISESLGMDEKLFF. The CDR3 DNA follows: TGTGCCATCAGTGAGTCGCTGGGAATGGATGAAAAACTGTTTTTT.

This chain uses TRBV29-1 with TRBJ1-2; 10 bases line up with TRBD1. J was trimmed by 4 bases and V by 0 bases; bases with no gene match: 11. The germline CDR1 and CDR2 sequences are SQVTM and ANQGSEA. The CDR3 loop spans 17 amino acids. CDR3 loop: CSVEDRDRGRGGYGYTF. CDR3 DNA: TGCAGCGTTGAAGATCGCGACAGGGGGCGAGGAGGCTATGGCTACACCTTC. Filled out from reference TRBV29-1 and TRBJ1-2, the complete variable domain reads SAVISQKPSRDICQRGTSLTIQCQVDSQVTMMFWYRQQPGQSLTLIATANQGSEATYESGFVIDKFPISRPNLTFSTLTVSNMSPEDSSIYLCSVEDRDRGRGGYGYTFGSGTRLTVV.

This clonotype has a handful of counts. The chain employs TRBV3-1 and TRBJ2-3; perhaps TRBD2 as D (5 bases). Germline values: CDR1 LGHDT, CDR2 YNNKEL (reference sequence). The V end was cut by 7 bases, the J end by 1 base, with 9 bases between. The CDR3 runs to 13 residues. CDR3 sequence (DNA): TGTGCCAGCATTGATAGCGGCACAGATACGCAGTATTTT. Translation gives CASIDSGTDTQYF.

V gene TRBV20-1 combines with J gene TRBJ2-7, with 14 nucleotides matching TRBD2. The CDR3 sequence is 14 residues long. V was pared by 4 bases and J by 4 bases, with 3 bases of the junction left unmatched. The V gene's germline CDR1 is DFQATT and CDR2 SNEGSKA (reference sequence). CDR3 loop: CSAIGTSGSYEQYF. The CDR3 nucleotides are TGCAGTGCTATTGGGACTAGCGGGAGTTACGAGCAGTACTTC.

This clonotype was counted between two and nine times. V is TRBV27 and J is TRBJ2-1, with D perhaps TRBD2 (7 bases). Trimming removed 4 bases from V and 5 bases from J, with 18 bases in between. The germline gives CDR1 MNHEY, CDR2 SMNVEV (reference sequence). The CDR3 loop spans 16 amino acids. The CDR3 region is CASSSAKGGGHNEQFF. The CDR3 DNA reads TGTGCCAGCAGTTCTGCTAAGGGGGGGGGGCACAATGAGCAGTTCTTC.

V gene TRBV10-3 combines with J gene TRBJ2-7; the D gene is possibly TRBD2 (6 bases). CDR1 and CDR2 (germline): ENHRY, SYGVKD. V gave up 6 bases and J gave up 5 bases, with 20 bases separating them. The CDR3 is 15 residues long. DNA of the CDR3: TGTGCCATCAGGGAGGACGGAGGGAGTCTAAACGAGCAGTACTTC. Its protein product is CAIREDGGSLNEQYF.

Concerning this clonotype: The junction and the germline gene differ at one end; a read error may be behind it. The gene calls are TRBV12-3 or TRBV12-4 and TRBJ2-6; D may be TRBD2 (6 bases). The CDR3 spans 17 residues. CDR3 nucleotide sequence: TGTGCCAGTAGTTTGGGGCGGGGATCGGCTGGGGCCAGCGTCCTGACTTTC. As protein: CASSLGRGSAGASVLTF.

The table lists this clonotype with a few counts. The chain has TRBV9 and TRBJ1-1; D is ambiguous. Germline V lookup: CDR1 SGDLS, CDR2 YYNGEE. The CDR3 totals 14 residues. V lost 5 bases and J lost 1, with 12 bases in between. The CDR3 bases are TGTGCCAGCAGACTCCGGGCTTCGAACACTGAAGCTTTCTTT. Translation gives CASRLRASNTEAFF.

This clonotype showed up many times. The rearrangement links TRBV7-3 to TRBJ2-3, with 9 bases lining up with TRBD2. This CDR3 contains 18 residues. Per germline, CDR1 SGHTA and CDR2 FQGTGA. The V segment lost 2 bases and the J segment 0 bases; nucleotides outside the gene matches: 9. The CDR3 sequence is CASSLAAGGPVSTDTQYF. As DNA, the CDR3 is TGTGCCAGCAGCTTAGCTGCGGGGGGGCCGGTGAGCACAGATACGCAGTATTTT.

This clonotype was counted between two and nine times. The CDR3 protein is CSVEQDQYGYTF. CDR3 sequence (DNA): TGCAGCGTTGAACAGGACCAGTATGGCTACACCTTC. The V and J genes are TRBV29-1 and TRBJ1-2; D gene uncertain. Trimming removed 2 bases at V and 5 bases at J, with 9 bases between. CDR1 is SQVTM and CDR2 is ANQGSEA in the germline V gene. The CDR3 has 12 amino acids.

The V and J genes are TRBV6-2 or TRBV6-3 and TRBJ2-7, with 7 bases matching TRBD2. The CDR3 spans 19 residues. V lost 2 bases, J lost 0 bases, and 16 bases stayed unmatched. CDR1 is MNHEY and CDR2 is SVGEGT in the germline V gene. This chain's CDR3 is CASSYSGLGSRRSSYEQYF. In DNA form, the CDR3 reads TGTGCCAGCAGTTACAGTGGACTAGGATCCCGTAGAAGCTCCTACGAGCAGTACTTC.

This chain uses TRBV29-1 with TRBJ2-1; tentative D call: TRBD2 (5 bases). The CDR3 consists of 10 residues. Trimming cost V 7 bases and J 12 bases, with 13 bases left between them. CDR1 is SQVTM and CDR2 is ANQGSEA in the germline V gene. The chain's CDR3 is CSAHEGGQFF. The CDR3 bases are TGCAGCGCCCATGAGGGTGGGCAGTTCTTC.

This clonotype was seen only once. The genes are TRBV5-1 and TRBJ2-2, with TRBD1 identical over 9 bases. With V trimmed by 5 bases and J by 0 bases, 5 bases remained unmatched. The germline V gene encodes CDR1 SGHRS and CDR2 YFSETQ. The CDR3 is 16 amino acids. Here the CDR3 reads CASRPTGGANTGELFF. The CDR3, as DNA: TGCGCCAGCAGACCCACAGGGGGCGCGAACACCGGGGAGCTGTTTTTT.